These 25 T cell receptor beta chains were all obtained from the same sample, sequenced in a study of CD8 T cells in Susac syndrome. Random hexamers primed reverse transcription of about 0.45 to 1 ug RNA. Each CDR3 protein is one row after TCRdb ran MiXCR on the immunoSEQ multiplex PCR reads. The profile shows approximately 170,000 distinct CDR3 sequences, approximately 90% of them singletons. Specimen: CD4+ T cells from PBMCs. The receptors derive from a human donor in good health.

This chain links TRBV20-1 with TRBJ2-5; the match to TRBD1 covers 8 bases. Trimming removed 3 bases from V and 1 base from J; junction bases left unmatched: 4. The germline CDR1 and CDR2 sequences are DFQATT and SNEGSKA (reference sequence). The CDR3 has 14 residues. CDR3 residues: CSASPGGSQETQYF. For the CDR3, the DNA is TGCAGTGCTAGTCCAGGGGGCAGCCAAGAGACCCAGTACTTC.

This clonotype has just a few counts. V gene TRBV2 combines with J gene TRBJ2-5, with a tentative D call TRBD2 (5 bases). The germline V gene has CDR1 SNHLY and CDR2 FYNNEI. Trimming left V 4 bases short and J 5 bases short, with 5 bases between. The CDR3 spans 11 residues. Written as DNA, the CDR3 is TGTGCCAGCAGTGGAGGGGAGACCCAGTACTTC. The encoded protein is CASSGGETQYF.

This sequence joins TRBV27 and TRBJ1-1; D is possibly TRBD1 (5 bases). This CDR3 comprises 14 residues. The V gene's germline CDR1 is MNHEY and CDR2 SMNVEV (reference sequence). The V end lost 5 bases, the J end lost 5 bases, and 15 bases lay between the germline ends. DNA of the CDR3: TGTGCCAGCAGTAGATACGACAGACGGACTGAAGCTTTCTTT. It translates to CASSRYDRRTEAFF.

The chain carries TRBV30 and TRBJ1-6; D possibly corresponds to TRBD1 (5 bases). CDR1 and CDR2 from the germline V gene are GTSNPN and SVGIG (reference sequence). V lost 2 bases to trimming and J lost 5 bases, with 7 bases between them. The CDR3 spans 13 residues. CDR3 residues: CAWSIQDNSPLHF. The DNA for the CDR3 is TGTGCCTGGAGTATACAGGATAATTCACCCCTCCACTTT.

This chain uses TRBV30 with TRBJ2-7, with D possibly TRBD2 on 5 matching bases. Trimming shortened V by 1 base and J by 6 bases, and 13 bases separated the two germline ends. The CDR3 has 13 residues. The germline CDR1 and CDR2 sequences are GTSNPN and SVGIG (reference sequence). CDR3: CAWSGGGPGEQYF. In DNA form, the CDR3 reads TGTGCCTGGAGTGGCGGCGGGCCGGGCGAGCAGTACTTC.

The CDR3 region is CASSPGATPGGDTQYF. The DNA for the CDR3 is TGTGCCAGCAGCCCCGGTGCTACCCCAGGGGGGGATACGCAGTATTTT. The chain uses TRBV7-2 and TRBJ2-3, with a weak D call TRBD1 (7 bases). This CDR3 contains 16 residues. Germline CDR1 is SGHTA and CDR2 is FQGNSA. V lost 5 bases and J lost 6, with 21 bases in between.

The CDR3 DNA is TGCAGTGCGGCACAAGGTGGTACTGAAGCTTTCTTT. Translated: CSAAQGGTEAFF. This chain joins TRBV20-1 and TRBJ1-1, with D hard to call. This CDR3 has 12 residues. V was shortened by 6 bases and J by 5 bases, with 13 bases between the two germline ends. Per germline, CDR1 DFQATT and CDR2 SNEGSKA (reference sequence).

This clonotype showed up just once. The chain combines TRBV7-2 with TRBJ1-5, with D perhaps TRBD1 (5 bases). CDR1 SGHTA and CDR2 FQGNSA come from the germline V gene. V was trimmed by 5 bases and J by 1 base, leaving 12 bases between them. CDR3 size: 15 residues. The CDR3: CASSKGAGSNQPQHF. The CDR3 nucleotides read TGTGCCAGCAGCAAAGGGGCGGGGAGCAATCAGCCCCAGCATTTT.

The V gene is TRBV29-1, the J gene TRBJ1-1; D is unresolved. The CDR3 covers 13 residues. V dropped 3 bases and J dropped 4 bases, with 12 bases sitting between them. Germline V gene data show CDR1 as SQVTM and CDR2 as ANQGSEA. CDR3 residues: CSVDKGSGTEAFF. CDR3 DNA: TGCAGCGTTGATAAGGGTAGTGGCACTGAAGCTTTCTTT.

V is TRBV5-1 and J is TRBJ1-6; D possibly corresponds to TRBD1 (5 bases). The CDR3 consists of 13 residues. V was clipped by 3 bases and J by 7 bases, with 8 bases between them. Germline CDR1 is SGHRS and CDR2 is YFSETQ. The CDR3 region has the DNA TGCGCCAGCAGCTGGGGGGACAATTCACCCCTCCACTTT. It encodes CASSWGDNSPLHF.

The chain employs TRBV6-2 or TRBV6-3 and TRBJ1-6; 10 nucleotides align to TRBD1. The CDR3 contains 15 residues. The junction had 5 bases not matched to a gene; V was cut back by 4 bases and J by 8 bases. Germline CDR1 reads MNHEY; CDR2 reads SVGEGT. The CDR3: CASSFGTGVDSPLHF. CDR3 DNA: TGTGCCAGCAGTTTCGGGACAGGGGTGGATTCACCCCTCCACTTT.

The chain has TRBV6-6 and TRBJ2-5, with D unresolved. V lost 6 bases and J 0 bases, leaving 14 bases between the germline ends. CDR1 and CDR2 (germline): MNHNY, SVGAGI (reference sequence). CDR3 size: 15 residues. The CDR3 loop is CASRLDPTDQETQYF. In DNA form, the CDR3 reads TGTGCCAGCAGGCTAGACCCGACGGACCAAGAGACCCAGTACTTC.

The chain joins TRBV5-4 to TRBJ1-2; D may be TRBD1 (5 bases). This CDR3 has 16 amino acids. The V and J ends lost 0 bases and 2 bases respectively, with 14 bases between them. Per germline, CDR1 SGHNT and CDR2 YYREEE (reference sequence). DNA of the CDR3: TGTGCCAGCAGCTTGGCCCCGACAGATTTCAACTATGGCTACACCTTC. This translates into CASSLAPTDFNYGYTF.

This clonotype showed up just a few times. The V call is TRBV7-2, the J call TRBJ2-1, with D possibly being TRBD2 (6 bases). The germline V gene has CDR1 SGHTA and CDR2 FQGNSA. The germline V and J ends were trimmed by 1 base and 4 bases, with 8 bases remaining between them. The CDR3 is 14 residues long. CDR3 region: CASSLGGLYNEQFF. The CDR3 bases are TGTGCCAGCAGCTTAGGGGGACTTTACAATGAGCAGTTCTTC.

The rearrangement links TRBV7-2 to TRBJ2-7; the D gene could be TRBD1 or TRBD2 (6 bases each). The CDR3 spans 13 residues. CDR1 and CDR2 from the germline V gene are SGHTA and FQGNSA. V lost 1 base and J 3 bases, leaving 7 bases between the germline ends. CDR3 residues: CASSLEGGYEQYF. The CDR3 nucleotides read TGTGCCAGCAGCTTAGAGGGGGGCTACGAGCAGTACTTC.

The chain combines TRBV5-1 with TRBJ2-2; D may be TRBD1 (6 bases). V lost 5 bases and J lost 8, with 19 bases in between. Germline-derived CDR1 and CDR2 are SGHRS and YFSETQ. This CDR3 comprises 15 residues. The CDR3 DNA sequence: TGCGCCAGCAGTCCCGACCCAGGGGCCCGGGGGGAGCTGTTTTTT. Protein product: CASSPDPGARGELFF.

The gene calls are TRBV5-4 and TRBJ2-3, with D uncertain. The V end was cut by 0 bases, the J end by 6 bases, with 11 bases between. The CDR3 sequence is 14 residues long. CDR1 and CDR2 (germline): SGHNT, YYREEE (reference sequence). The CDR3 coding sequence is TGTGCCAGCAGCTTGGCCCTGGAATGGGATACGCAGTATTTT. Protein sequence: CASSLALEWDTQYF.

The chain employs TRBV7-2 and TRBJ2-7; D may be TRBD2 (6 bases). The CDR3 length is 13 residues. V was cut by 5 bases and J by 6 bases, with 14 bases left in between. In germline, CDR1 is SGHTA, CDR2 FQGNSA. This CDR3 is CASSRLGGVEQYF. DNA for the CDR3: TGTGCCAGCAGCCGATTGGGGGGAGTCGAGCAGTACTTC.

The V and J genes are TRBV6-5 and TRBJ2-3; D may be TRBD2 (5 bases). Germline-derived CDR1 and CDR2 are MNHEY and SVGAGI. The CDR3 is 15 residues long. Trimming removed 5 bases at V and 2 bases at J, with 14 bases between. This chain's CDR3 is CASSPKRAPTDTQYF. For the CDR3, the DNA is TGTGCCAGCAGTCCCAAGAGGGCCCCCACAGATACGCAGTATTTT.

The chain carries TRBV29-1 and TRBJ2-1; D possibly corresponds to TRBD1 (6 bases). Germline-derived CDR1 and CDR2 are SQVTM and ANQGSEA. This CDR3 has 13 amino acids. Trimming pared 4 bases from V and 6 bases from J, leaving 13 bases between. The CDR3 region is CSVGNRDFNEQFF. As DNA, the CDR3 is TGCAGCGTTGGAAACAGGGATTTCAATGAGCAGTTCTTC.

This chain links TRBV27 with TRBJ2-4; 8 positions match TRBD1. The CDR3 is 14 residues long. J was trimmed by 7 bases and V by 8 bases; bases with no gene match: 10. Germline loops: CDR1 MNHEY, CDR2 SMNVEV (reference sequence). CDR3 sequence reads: CASRTSDRDNIQYF. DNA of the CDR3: TGTGCCAGCCGAACCTCGGACAGGGATAACATTCAGTACTTC.

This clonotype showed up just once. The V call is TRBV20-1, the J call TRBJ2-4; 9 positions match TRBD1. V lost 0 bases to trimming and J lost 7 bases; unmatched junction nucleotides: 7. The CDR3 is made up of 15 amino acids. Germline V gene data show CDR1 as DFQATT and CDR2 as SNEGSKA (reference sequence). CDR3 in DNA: TGCAGTGCTAGAGATCACGGGACAGGGTGGAACATTCAGTACTTC. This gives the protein CSARDHGTGWNIQYF.

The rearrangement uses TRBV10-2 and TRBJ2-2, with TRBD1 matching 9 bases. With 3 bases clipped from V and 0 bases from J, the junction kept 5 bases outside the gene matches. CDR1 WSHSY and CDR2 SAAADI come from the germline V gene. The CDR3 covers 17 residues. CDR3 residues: CASSDPGQGSNTGELFF. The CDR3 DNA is TGCGCCAGCAGTGATCCGGGACAGGGATCGAACACCGGGGAGCTGTTTTTT.

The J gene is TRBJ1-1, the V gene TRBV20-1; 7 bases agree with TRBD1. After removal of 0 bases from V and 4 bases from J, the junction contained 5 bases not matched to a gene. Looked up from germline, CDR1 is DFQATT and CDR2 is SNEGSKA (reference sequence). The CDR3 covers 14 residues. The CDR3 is CSARDPPGGTEAFF. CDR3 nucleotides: TGCAGTGCTAGAGATCCCCCAGGGGGCACTGAAGCTTTCTTT.

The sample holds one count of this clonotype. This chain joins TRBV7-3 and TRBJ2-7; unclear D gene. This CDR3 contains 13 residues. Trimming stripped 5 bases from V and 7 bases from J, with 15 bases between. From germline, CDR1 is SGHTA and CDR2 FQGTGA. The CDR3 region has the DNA TGTGCCAGCAGCCCCCAGAACGGATTGGAGCAGTACTTC. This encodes CASSPQNGLEQYF.